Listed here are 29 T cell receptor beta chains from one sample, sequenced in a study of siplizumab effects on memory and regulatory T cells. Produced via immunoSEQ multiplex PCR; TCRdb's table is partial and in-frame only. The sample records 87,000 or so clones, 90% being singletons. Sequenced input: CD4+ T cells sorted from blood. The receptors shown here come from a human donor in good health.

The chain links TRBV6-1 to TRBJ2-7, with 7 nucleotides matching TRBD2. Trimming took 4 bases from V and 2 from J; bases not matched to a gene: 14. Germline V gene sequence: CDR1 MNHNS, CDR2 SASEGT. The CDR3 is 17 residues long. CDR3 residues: CASSAEFGGTYAYEQYF. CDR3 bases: TGTGCCAGCAGTGCGGAATTCGGGGGGACGTACGCCTACGAGCAGTACTTC.

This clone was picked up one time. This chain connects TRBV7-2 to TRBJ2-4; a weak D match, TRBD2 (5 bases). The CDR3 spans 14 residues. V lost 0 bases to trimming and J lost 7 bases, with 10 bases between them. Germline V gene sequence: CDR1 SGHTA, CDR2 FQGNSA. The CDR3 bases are TGTGCCAGCAGCTTAGCCAGCGGAGCCAACATTCAGTACTTC. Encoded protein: CASSLASGANIQYF.

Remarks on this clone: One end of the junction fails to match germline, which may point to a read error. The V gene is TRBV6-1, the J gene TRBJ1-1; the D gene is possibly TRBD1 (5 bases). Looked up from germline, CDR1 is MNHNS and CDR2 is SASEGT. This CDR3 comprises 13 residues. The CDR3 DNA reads TGTGCCACCAGTCTCACAGGATACACTGAAGCTTTCTTT. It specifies CATSLTGYTEAFF.

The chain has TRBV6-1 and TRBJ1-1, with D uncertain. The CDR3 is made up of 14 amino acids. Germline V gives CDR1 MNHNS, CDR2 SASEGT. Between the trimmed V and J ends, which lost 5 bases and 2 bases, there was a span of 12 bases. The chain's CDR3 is CASSLNGPNTEAFF. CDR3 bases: TGTGCCAGCAGTCTAAATGGGCCTAACACTGAAGCTTTCTTT.

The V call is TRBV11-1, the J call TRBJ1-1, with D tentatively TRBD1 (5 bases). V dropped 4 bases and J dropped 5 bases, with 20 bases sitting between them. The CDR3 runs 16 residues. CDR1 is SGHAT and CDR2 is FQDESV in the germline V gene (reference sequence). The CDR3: CASSWGKRARVTEAFF. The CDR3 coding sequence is TGTGCCAGCAGCTGGGGGAAGCGGGCGCGGGTTACTGAAGCTTTCTTT.

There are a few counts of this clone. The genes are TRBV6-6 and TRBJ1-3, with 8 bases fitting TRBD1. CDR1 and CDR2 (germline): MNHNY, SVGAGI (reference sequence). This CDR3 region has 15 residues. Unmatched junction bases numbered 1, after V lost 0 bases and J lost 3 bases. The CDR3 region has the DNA TGTGCCAGCAGTTACTCCACAGGGGGTGGAAACACCATATATTTT. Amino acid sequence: CASSYSTGGGNTIYF.

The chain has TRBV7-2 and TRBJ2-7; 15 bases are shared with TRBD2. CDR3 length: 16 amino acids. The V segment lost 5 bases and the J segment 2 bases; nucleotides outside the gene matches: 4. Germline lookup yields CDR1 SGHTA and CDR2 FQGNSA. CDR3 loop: CASSGTSGRSPYEQYF. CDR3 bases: TGTGCCAGCAGCGGGACTAGCGGGAGGTCCCCCTACGAGCAGTACTTC. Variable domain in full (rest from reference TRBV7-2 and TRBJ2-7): GAGVSQSPSNKVTEKGKDVELRCDPISGHTALYWYRQSLGQGLEFLIYFQGNSAPDKSGLPSDRFSAERTGGSVSTLTIQRTQQEDSAVYLCASSGTSGRSPYEQYFGPGTRLTVT.

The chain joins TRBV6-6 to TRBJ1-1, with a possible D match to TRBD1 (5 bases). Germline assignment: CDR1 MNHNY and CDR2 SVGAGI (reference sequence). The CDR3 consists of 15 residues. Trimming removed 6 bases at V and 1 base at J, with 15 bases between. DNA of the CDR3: TGTGCCAGCAGGCGAAGGGACGGCTGGAACACTGAAGCTTTCTTT. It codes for CASRRRDGWNTEAFF.

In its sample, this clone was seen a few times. The CDR3 sequence is CATNPGGETQYF. CDR3 nucleotides: TGTGCCACCAACCCCGGCGGGGAGACCCAGTACTTC. V usage is TRBV10-3 and J usage is TRBJ2-5; a possible D gene is TRBD2 (5 bases). V shed 10 bases and J shed 5 bases, with 14 bases lying between them. The CDR3 contains 12 residues. Germline V gene lookup returns CDR1 ENHRY and CDR2 SYGVKD.

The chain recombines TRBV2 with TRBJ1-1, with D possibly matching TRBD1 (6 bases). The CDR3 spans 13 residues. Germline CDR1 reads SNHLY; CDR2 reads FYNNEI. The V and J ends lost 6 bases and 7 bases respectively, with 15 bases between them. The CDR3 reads CASSLTTGLEAFF. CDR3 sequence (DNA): TGTGCCAGCAGCCTAACCACAGGGCTTGAAGCTTTCTTT.

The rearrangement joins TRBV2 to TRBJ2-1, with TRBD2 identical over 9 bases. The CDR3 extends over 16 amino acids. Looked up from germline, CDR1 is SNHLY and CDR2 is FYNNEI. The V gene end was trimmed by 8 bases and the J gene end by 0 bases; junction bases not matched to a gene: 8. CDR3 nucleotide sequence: TGTGCCAGCTCCCGGCTAGCGGGACTCTCCTACAATGAGCAGTTCTTC. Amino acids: CASSRLAGLSYNEQFF.

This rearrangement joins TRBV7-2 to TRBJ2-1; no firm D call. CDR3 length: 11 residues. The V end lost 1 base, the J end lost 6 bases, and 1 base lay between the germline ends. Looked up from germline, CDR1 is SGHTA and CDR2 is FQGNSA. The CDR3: CASSLVNEQFF. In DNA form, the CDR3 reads TGTGCCAGCAGCTTAGTCAATGAGCAGTTCTTC. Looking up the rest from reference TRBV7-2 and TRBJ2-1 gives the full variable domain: GAGVSQSPSNKVTEKGKDVELRCDPISGHTALYWYRQSLGQGLEFLIYFQGNSAPDKSGLPSDRFSAERTGGSVSTLTIQRTQQEDSAVYLCASSLVNEQFFGPGTRLTVL.

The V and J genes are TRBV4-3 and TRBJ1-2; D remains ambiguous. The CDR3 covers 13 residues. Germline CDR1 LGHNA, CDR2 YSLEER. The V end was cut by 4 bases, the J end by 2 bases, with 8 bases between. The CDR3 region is CASSLDGNYGYTF. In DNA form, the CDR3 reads TGCGCCAGCAGCCTGGACGGGAACTATGGCTACACCTTC.

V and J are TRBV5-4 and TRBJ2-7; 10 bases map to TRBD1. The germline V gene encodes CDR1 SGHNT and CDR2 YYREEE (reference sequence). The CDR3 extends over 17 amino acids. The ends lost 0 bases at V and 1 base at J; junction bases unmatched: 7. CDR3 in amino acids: CASSLARGQGGSYEQYF. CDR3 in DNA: TGTGCCAGCAGCTTGGCTCGAGGACAGGGGGGGTCCTACGAGCAGTACTTC.

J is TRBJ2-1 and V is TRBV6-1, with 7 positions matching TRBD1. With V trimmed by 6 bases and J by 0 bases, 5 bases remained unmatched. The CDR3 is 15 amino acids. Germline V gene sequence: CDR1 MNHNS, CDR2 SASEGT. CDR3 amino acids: CASRTQGSSYNEQFF. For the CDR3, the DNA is TGTGCCAGCAGAACACAGGGGAGCTCCTACAATGAGCAGTTCTTC.

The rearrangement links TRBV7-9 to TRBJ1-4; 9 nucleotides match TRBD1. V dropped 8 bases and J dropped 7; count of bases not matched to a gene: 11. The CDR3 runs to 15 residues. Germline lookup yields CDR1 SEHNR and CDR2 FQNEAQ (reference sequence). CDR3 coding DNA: TGTGCCAGCGCCCAAACAGGGGGCGTGGGTGAAAAACTGTTTTTT. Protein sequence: CASAQTGGVGEKLFF.

CDR3: CASSVLGGTEAFF. CDR3 in DNA: TGTGCCAGCAGTGTATTGGGGGGCACTGAAGCTTTCTTT. The chain has TRBV6-1 and TRBJ1-1, with a weak D call TRBD1 (5 bases). From germline, CDR1 is MNHNS and CDR2 SASEGT. The V and J ends lost 4 bases and 4 bases respectively, with 10 bases between them. The CDR3 is 13 amino acids.

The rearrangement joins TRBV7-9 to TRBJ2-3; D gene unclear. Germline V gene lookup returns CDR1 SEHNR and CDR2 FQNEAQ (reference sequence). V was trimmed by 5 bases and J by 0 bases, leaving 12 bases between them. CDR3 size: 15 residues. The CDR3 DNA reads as TGTGCCAGCAGCCCCCAACTGGCTAGCACAGATACGCAGTATTTT. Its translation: CASSPQLASTDTQYF.

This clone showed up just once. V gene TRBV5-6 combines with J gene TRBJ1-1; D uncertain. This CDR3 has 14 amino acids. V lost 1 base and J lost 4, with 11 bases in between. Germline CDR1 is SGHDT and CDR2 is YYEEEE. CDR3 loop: CASSLYGGGTEAFF. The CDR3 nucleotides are TGTGCCAGCAGCTTGTATGGCGGCGGCACTGAAGCTTTCTTT.

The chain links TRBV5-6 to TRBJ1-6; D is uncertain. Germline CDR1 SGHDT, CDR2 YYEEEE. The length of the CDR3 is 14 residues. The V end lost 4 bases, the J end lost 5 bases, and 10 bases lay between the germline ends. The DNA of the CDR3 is TGTGCCAGCAGCAACATAGGTGATAATTCACCCCTCCACTTT. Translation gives CASSNIGDNSPLHF.

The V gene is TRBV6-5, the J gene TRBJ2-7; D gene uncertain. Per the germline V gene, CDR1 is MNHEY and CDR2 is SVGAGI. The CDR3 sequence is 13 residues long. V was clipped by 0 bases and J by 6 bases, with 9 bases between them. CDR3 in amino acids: CASSYSRRFEQYF. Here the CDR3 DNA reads TGTGCCAGCAGTTACTCGAGAAGGTTCGAGCAGTACTTC.

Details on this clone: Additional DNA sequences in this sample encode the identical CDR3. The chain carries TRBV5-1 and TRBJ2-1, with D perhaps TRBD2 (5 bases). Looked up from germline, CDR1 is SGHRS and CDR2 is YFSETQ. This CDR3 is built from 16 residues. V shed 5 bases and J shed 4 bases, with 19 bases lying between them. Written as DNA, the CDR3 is TGCGCCAGCAGTTCCCGGGATCAAGTTGGTTACAATGAGCAGTTCTTC. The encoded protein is CASSSRDQVGYNEQFF.

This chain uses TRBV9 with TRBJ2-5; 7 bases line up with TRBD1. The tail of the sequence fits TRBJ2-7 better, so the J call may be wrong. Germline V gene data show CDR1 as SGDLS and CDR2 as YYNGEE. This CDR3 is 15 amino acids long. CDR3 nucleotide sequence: TGTGCCAGCAGCGCCCGGGACAGTAACTCCTACGAGCAGTACTTC. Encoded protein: CASSARDSNSYEQYF.

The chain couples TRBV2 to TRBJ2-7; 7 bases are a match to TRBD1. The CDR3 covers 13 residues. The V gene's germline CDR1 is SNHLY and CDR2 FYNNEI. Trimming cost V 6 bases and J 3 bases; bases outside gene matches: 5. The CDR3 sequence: CASSDRVVYEQYF. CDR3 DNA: TGTGCCAGCAGCGACAGGGTTGTCTACGAGCAGTACTTC.

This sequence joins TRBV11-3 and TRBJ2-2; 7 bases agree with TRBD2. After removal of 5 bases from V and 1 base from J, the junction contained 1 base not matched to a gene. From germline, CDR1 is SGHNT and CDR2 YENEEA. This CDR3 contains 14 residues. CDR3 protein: CASSPGGNTGELFF. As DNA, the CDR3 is TGTGCCAGCAGCCCGGGAGGGAACACCGGGGAGCTGTTTTTT.

This CDR3 is CASSLDQGSQPQHF. The CDR3 region has the DNA TGTGCCAGCAGCCTGGACCAGGGGAGTCAGCCCCAGCATTTT. The chain couples TRBV7-8 to TRBJ1-5; D is perhaps TRBD1 (6 bases). This CDR3 has 14 amino acids. Trimming pared 5 bases from V and 6 bases from J, leaving 14 bases between. Germline V CDR1 and CDR2: SGHVS, FQNEAQ.

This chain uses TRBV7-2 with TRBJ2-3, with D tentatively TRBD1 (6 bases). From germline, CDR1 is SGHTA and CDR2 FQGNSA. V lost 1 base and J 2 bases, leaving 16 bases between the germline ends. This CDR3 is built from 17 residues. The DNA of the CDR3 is TGTGCCAGCAGCTTAGACTTGACAGGAGGATACACAGATACGCAGTATTTT. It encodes CASSLDLTGGYTDTQYF.

Here the CDR3 reads CASSLSGHPSRQPQHF. The DNA for the CDR3 is TGTGCCAGCAGCTTGTCCGGGCACCCATCGCGCCAGCCCCAGCATTTT. The chain employs TRBV5-8 and TRBJ1-5; no firm D call. The V gene's germline CDR1 is SGHTS and CDR2 YDEGEE. Trimming left V 1 base short and J 7 bases short, with 18 bases between. The CDR3 spans 16 residues.

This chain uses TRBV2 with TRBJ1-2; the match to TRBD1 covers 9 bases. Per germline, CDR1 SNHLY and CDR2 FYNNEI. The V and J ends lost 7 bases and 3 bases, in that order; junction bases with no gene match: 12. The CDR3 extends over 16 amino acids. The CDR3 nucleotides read TGTGCCAGCATGAAAACAAGGGACAGGGTATACTATGGCTACACCTTC. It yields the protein CASMKTRDRVYYGYTF.